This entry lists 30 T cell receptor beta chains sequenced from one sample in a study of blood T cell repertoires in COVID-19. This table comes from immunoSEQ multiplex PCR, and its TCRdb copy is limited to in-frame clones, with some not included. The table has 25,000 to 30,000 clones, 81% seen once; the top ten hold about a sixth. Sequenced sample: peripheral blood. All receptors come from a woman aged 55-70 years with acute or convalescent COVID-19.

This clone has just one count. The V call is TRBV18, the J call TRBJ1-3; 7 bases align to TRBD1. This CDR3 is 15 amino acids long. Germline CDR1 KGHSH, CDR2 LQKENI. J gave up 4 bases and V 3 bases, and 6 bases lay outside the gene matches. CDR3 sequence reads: CASSPWDSLGNTIYF. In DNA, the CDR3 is TGTGCCAGCTCACCTTGGGACAGTCTAGGAAACACCATATATTTT.

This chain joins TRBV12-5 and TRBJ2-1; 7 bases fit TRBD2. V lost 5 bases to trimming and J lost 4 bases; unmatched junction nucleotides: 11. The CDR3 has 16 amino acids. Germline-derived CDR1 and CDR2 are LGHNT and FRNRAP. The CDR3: CASGRYQRGRYNEQFF. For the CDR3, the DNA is TGTGCTAGTGGTCGATATCAGCGGGGACGATACAATGAGCAGTTCTTC.

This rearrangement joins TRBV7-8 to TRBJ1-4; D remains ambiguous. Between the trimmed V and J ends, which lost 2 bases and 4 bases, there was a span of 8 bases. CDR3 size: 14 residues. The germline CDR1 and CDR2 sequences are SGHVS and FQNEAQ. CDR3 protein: CASSLRRINEKLFF. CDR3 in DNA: TGTGCCAGCAGCTTACGGCGGATTAATGAAAAACTGTTTTTT. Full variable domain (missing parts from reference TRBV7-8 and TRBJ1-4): GAGVSQSPRYKVAKRGQDVALRCDPISGHVSLFWYQQALGQGPEFLTYFQNEAQLDKSGLPSDRFFAERPEGSVSTLKIQRTQQEDSAVYLCASSLRRINEKLFFGSGTQLSVL.

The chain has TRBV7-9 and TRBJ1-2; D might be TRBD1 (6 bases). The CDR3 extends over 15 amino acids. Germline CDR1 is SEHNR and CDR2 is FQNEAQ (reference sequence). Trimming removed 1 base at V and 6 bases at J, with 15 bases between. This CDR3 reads CASSLVQGVGDGYTF. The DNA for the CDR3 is TGTGCCAGCAGCTTAGTACAGGGTGTAGGGGATGGCTACACCTTC.

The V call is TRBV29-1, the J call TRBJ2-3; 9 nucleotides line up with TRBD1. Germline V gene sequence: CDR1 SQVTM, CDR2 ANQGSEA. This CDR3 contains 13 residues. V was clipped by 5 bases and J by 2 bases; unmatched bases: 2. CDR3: CSVTGGNTDTQYF. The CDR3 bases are TGCAGCGTTACAGGGGGCAACACAGATACGCAGTATTTT.

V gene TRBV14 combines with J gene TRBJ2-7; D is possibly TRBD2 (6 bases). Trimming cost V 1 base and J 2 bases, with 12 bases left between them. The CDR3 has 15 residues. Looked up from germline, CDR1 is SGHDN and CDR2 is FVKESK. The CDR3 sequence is CASSQGHGGPYEQYF. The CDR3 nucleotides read TGTGCCAGCAGCCAAGGTCACGGGGGTCCCTACGAGCAGTACTTC.

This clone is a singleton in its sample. The CDR3 reads CASSSGTTGNTIYF. For the CDR3, the DNA is TGTGCCAGCAGTTCGGGGACAACTGGAAACACCATATATTTT. The J gene is TRBJ1-3, the V gene TRBV6-5; D may be TRBD1 (6 bases). CDR1 MNHEY and CDR2 SVGAGI come from the germline V gene. With 4 bases removed from V and 2 bases from J, the gap between germline ends came to 9 bases. The CDR3 length is 14 residues.

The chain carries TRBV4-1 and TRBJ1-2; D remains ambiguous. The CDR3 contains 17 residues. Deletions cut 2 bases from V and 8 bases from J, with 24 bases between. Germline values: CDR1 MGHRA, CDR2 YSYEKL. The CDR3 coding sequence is TGCGCCAGCAGCCAAACACTATCCAGGCACCCGGCGGGGGGCTACACCTTC. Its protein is CASSQTLSRHPAGGYTF.

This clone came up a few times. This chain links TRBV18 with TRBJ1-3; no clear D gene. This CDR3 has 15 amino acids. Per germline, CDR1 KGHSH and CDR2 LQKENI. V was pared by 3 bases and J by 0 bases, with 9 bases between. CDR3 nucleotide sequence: TGTGCCAGCTCACCCGTCAAGAGCTCTGGAAACACCATATATTTT. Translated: CASSPVKSSGNTIYF.

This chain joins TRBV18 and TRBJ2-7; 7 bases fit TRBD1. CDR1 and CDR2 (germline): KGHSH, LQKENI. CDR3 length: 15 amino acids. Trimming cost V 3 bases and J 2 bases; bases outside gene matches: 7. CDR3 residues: CASSPQGTDTYEQYF. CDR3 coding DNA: TGTGCCAGCTCACCGCAAGGGACAGATACCTACGAGCAGTACTTC.

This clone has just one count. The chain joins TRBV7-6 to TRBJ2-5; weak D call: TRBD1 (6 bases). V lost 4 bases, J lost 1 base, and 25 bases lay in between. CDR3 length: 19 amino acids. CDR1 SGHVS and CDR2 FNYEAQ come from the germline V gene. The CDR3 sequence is CASSSPRDINQVPQETQYF. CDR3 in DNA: TGTGCCAGCAGCTCACCTCGGGACATAAACCAAGTACCCCAAGAGACCCAGTACTTC.

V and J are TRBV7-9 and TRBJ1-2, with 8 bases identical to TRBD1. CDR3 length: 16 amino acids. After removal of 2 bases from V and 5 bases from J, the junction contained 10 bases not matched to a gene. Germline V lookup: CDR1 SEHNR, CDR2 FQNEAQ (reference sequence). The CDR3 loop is CASSLSDRETVYGYTF. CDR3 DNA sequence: TGTGCCAGCAGCTTATCGGACAGGGAGACAGTATATGGCTACACCTTC.

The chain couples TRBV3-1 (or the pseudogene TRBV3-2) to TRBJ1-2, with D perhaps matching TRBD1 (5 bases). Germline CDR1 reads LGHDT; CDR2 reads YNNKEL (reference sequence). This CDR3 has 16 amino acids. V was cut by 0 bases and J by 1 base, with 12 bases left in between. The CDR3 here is CASSQEWGRSNYGYTF. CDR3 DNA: TGTGCCAGCAGCCAAGAGTGGGGGAGGAGTAACTATGGCTACACCTTC.

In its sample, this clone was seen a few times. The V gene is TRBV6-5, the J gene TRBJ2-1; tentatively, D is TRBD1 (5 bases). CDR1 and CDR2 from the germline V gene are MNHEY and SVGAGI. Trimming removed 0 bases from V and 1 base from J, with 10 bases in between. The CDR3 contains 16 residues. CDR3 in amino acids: CASSYSAGISYNEQFF. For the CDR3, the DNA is TGTGCCAGCAGTTACTCCGCAGGGATTTCCTACAATGAGCAGTTCTTC.

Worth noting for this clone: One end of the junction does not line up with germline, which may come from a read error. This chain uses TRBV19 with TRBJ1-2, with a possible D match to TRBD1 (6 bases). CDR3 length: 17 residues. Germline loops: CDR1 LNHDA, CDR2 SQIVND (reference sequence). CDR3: CASSNDRTGPSNYGYTF. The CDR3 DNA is TGTGCCAGTAGTAACGACCGTACAGGGCCTTCTAATTATGGCTACACCTTC.

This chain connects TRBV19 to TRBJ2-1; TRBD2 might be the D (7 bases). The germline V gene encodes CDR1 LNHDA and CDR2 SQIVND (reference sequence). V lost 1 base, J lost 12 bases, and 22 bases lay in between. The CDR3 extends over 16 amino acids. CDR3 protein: CASSIGGGRGRPMQFF. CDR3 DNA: TGTGCCAGTAGTATAGGGGGGGGGCGGGGGAGGCCTATGCAGTTCTTC. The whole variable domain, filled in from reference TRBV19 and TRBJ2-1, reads DGGITQSPKYLFRKEGQNVTLSCEQNLNHDAMYWYRQDPGQGLRLIYYSQIVNDFQKGDIAEGYSVSREKKESFPLTVTSAQKNPTAFYLCASSIGGGRGRPMQFFGPGTRLTVL.

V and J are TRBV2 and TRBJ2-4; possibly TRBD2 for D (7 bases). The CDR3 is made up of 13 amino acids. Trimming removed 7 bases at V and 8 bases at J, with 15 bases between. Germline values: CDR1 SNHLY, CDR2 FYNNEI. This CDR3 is CASIWEGGHIQYF. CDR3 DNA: TGTGCCAGCATTTGGGAGGGGGGACACATTCAGTACTTC.

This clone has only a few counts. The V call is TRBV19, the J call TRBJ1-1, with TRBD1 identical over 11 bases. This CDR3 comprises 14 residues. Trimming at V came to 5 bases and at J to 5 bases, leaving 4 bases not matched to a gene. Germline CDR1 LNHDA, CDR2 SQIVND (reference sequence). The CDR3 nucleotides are TGTGCCAGTAGTTTGGGACAGGGGGATACTGAAGCTTTCTTT. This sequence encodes CASSLGQGDTEAFF.

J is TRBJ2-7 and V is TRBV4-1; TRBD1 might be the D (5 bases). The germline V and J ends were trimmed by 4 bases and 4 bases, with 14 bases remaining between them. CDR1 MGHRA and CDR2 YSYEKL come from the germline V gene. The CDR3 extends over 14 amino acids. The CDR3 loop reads CASSPSDRPYEQYF. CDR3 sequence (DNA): TGCGCCAGCAGCCCTTCCGACAGACCGTACGAGCAGTACTTC.

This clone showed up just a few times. The CDR3 DNA reads TGTGCCAGCAGTGAATTGCGTGGCTACACCTTC. This translates into CASSELRGYTF. The chain recombines TRBV25-1 with TRBJ1-2, with D unresolved. CDR1 MGHDK and CDR2 SYGVNS come from the germline V gene. The CDR3 totals 11 residues. Deletions cut 1 base from V and 7 bases from J, with 4 bases between.

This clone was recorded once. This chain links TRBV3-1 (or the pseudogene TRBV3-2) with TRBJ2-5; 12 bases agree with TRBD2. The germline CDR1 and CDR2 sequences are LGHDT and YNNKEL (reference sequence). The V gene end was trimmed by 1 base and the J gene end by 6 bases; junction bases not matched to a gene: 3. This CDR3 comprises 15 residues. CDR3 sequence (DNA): TGTGCCAGCAGCCAAGGACTAGCGGGGGAAAAGACCCAGTACTTC. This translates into CASSQGLAGEKTQYF.

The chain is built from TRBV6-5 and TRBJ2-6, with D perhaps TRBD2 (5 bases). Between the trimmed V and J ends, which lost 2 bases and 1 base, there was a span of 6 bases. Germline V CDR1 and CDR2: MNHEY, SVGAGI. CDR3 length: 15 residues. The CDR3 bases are TGTGCCAGCAGTTACGAGGGTTCTGGGGCCAACGTCCTGACTTTC. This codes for CASSYEGSGANVLTF.

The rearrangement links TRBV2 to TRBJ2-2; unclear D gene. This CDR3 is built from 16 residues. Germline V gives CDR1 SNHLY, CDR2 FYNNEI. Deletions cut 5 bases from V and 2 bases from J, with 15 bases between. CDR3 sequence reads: CASSTRVFQNTGELFF. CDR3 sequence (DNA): TGTGCCAGCAGTACCCGGGTGTTCCAAAACACCGGGGAGCTGTTTTTT.

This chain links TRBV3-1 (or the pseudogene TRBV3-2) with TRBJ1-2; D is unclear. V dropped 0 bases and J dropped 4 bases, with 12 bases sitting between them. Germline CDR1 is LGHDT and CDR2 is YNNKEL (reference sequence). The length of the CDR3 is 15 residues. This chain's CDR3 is CASSQDIRKSYGYTF. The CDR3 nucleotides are TGTGCCAGCAGCCAAGACATCAGGAAAAGCTATGGCTACACCTTC.

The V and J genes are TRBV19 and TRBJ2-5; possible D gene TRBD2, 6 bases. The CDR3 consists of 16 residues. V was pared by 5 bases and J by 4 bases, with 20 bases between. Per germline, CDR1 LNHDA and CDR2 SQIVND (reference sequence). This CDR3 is CASSSGWGVSGETQYF. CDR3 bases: TGTGCCAGTAGTTCGGGATGGGGGGTCTCAGGAGAGACCCAGTACTTC.

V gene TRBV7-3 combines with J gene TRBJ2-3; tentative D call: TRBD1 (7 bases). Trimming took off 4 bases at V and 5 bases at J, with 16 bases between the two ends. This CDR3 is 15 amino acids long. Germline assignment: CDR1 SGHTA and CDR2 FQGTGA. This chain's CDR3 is CASSWSAGGIDTQYF. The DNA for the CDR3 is TGTGCCAGCAGCTGGTCGGCAGGGGGGATAGATACGCAGTATTTT. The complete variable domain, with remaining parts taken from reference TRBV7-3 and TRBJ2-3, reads GAGVSQTPSNKVTEKGKYVELRCDPISGHTALYWYRQSLGQGPEFLIYFQGTGAADDSGLPNDRFFAVRPEGSVSTLKIQRTERGDSAVYLCASSWSAGGIDTQYFGPGTRLTVL.

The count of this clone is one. CDR3 nucleotide sequence: TGTGCCACCAGCGGCCCGACTAGGCCATACTATGGCTACACCTTC. This sequence encodes CATSGPTRPYYGYTF. The rearrangement links TRBV15 to TRBJ1-2; no firm D call. The V end lost 5 bases, the J end lost 3 bases, and 16 bases lay between the germline ends. This CDR3 spans 15 amino acids. Germline assignment: CDR1 LNHNV and CDR2 YYDKDF (reference sequence).

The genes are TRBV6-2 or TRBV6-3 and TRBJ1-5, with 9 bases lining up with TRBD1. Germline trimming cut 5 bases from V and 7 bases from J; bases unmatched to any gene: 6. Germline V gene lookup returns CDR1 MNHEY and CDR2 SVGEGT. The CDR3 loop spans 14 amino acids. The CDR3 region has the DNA TGTGCCAGCAGTACGGGACAGGGAAGGCAGCCCCAGCATTTT. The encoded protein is CASSTGQGRQPQHF.

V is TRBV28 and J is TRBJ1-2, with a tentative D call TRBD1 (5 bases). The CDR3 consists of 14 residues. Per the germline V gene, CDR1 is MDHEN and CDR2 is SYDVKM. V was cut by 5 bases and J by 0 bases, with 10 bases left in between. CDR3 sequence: CASSEARANYGYTF. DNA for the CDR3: TGTGCCAGCAGTGAAGCCAGGGCTAACTATGGCTACACCTTC.

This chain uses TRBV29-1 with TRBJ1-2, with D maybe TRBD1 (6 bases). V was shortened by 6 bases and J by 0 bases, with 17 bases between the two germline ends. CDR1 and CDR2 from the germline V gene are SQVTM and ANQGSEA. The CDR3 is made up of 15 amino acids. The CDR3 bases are TGCAGCGTGTCGGGGCAGGGGCGCCCTAACTATGGCTACACCTTC. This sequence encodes CSVSGQGRPNYGYTF.